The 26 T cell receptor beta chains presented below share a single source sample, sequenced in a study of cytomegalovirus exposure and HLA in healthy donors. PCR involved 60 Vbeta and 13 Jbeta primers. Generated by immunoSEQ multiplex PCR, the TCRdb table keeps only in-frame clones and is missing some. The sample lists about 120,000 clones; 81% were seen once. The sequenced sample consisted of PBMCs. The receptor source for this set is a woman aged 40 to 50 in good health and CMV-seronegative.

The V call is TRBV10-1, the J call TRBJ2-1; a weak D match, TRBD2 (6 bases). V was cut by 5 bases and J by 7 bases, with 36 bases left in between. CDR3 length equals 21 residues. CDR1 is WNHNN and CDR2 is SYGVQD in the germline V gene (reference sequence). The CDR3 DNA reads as TGCGCCAGCAGTAATGTGGGCTACCACGCGCCCCCGCTGGCGGCGGGAAATGAGCAGTTCTTC. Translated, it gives CASSNVGYHAPPLAAGNEQFF.

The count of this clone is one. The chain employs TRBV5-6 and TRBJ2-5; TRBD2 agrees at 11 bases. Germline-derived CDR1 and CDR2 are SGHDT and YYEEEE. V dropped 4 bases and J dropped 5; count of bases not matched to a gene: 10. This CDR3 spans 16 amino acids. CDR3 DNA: TGTGCCAGCAGCCTCTATACTAGCGGGAGACGGGAGACCCAGTACTTC. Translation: CASSLYTSGRRETQYF.

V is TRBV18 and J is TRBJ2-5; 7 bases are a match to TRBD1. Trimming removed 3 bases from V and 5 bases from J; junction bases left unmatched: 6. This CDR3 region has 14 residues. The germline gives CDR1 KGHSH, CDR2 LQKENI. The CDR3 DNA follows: TGTGCCAGCTCACCTACAGGGGTCGTGGAGACCCAGTACTTC. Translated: CASSPTGVVETQYF. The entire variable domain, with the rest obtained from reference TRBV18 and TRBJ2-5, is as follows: NAGVMQNPRHLVRRRGQEARLRCSPMKGHSHVYWYRQLPEEGLKFMVYLQKENIIDESGMPKERFSAEFPKEGPSILRIQQVVRGDSAAYFCASSPTGVVETQYFGPGTRLLVL.

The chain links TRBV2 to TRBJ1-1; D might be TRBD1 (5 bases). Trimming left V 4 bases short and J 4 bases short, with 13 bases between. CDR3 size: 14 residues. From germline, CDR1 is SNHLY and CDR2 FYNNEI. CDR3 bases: TGTGCCAGCAGTGTTGGCAGGGAAGGCACTGAAGCTTTCTTT. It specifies CASSVGREGTEAFF.

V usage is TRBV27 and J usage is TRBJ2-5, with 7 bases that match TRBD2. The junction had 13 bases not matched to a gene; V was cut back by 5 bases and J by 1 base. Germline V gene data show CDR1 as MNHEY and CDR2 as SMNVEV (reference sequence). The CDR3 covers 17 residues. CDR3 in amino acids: CASSVLTTGGPQETQYF. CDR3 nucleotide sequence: TGTGCCAGCAGTGTATTAACCACGGGGGGACCCCAAGAGACCCAGTACTTC.

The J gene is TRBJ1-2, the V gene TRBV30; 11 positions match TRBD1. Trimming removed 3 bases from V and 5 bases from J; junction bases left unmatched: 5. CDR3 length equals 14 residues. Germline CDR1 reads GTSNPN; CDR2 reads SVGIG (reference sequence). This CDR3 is CAWSPGQGGYGYTF. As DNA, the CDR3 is TGTGCCTGGAGCCCGGGACAGGGGGGGTATGGCTACACCTTC.

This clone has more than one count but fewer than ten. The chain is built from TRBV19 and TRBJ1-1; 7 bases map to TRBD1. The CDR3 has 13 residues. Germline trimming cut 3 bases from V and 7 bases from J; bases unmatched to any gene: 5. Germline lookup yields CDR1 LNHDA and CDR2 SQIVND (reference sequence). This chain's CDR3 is CASSIGTAYEAFF. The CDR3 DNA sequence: TGTGCCAGTAGTATCGGGACAGCTTATGAAGCTTTCTTT.

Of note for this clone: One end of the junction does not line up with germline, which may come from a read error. The CDR3 bases are TGTGCCAGCAGCTTAGATAATCGGGCGTGGGGCGTCGCCTTC. Protein product: CASSLDNRAWGVAF. The chain is built from TRBV11-2 and TRBJ1-2; D might be TRBD1 (5 bases). Per germline, CDR1 SGHAT and CDR2 FQNNGV. The CDR3 is made up of 14 amino acids.

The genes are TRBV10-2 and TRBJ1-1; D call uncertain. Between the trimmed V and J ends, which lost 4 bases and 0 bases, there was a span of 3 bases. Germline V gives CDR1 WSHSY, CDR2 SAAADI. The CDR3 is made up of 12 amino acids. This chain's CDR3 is CASSGLNTEAFF. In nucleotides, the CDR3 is TGCGCCAGCAGTGGGCTGAACACTGAAGCTTTCTTT.

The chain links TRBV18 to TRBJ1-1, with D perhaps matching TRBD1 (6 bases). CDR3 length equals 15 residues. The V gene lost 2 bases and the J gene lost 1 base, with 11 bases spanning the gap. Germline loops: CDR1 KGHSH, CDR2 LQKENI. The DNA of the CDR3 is TGTGCCAGCTCACCAAAGGGGGATGGGAACACTGAAGCTTTCTTT. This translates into CASSPKGDGNTEAFF.

Here the CDR3 DNA reads TGTGCCAGCAGCCCCAGGGGCAGGAACTACAATGAGCAGTTCTTC. It yields the protein CASSPRGRNYNEQFF. This chain links TRBV7-3 with TRBJ2-1, with D possibly TRBD1 on 6 matching bases. The CDR3 extends over 15 amino acids. V was cut by 5 bases and J by 3 bases, with 14 bases left in between. The germline V gene encodes CDR1 SGHTA and CDR2 FQGTGA.

The CDR3 here is CASSLGQGSYGGELFF. The CDR3 bases are TGTGCCAGCAGCCTGGGTCAGGGGTCATATGGCGGGGAGCTGTTTTTT. The gene calls are TRBV7-9 and TRBJ2-2; perhaps TRBD1 as D (6 bases). Trimming cost V 5 bases and J 7 bases, with 20 bases left between them. Looked up from germline, CDR1 is SEHNR and CDR2 is FQNEAQ (reference sequence). This CDR3 has 16 residues.

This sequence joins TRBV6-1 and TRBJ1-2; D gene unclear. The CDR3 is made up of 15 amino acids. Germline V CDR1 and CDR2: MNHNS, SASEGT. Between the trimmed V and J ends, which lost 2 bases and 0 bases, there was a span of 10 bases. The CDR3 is CASSEFGGANYGYTF. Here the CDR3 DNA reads TGTGCCAGCAGTGAATTTGGCGGAGCTAACTATGGCTACACCTTC.

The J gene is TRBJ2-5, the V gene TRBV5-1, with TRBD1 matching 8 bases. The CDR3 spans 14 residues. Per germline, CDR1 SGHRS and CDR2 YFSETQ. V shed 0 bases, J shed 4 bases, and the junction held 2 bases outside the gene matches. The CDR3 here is CASSLGDRGETQYF. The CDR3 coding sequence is TGCGCCAGCAGCTTGGGAGACAGGGGAGAGACCCAGTACTTC.

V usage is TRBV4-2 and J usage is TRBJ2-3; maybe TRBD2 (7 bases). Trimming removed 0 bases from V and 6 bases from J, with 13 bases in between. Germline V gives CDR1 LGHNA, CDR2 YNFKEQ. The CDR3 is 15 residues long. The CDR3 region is CASSQEGGVGDTQYF. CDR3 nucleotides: TGTGCCAGCAGCCAAGAAGGGGGGGTGGGGGATACGCAGTATTTT.

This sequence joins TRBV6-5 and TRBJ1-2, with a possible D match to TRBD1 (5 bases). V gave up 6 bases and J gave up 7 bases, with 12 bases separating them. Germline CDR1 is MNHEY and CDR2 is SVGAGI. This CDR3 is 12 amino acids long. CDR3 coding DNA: TGTGCCAGCAGCGACAGATCGGGTGGCTACACCTTC. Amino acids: CASSDRSGGYTF.

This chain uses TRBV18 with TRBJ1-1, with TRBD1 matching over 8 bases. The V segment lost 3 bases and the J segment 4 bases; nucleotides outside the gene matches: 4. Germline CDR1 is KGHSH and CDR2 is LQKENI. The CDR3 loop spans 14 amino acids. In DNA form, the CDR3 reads TGTGCCAGCTCACCTACAGGGGGGCGCACTGAAGCTTTCTTT. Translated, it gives CASSPTGGRTEAFF.

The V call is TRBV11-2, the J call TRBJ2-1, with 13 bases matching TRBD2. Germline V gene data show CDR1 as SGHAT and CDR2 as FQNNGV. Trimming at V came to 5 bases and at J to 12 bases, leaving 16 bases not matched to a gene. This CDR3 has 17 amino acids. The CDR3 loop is CASSPGTSGKADKGQFF. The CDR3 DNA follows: TGTGCCAGCAGCCCCGGGACTAGCGGGAAGGCCGACAAGGGGCAGTTCTTC.

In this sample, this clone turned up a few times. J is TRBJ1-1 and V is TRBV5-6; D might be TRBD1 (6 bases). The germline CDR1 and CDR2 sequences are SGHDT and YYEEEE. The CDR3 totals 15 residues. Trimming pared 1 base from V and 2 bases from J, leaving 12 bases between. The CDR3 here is CASSLRGGRNTEAFF. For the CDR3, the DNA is TGTGCCAGCAGCTTGAGGGGGGGGAGAAACACTGAAGCTTTCTTT.

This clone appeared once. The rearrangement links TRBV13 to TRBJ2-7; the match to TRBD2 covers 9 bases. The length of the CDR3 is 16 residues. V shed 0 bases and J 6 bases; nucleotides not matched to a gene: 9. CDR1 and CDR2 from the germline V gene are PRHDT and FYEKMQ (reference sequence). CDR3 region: CASSLGHGGGAFEQYF. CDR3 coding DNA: TGTGCCAGCAGCTTAGGGCATGGCGGGGGGGCCTTCGAGCAGTACTTC.

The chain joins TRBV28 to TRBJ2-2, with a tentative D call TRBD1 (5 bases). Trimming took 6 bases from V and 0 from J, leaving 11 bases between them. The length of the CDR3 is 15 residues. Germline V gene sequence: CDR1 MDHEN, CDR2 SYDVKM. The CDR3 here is CASSLDISNTGELFF. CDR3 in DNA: TGTGCCAGCAGCCTGGACATATCGAACACCGGGGAGCTGTTTTTT.

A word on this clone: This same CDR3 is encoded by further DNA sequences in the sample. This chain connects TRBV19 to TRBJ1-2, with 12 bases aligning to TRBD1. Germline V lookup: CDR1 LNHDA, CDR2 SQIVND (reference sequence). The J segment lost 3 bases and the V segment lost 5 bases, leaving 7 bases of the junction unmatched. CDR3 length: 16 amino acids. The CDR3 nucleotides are TGTGCCAGTAGTCTCCTGGGACAGGGGGCTGACTATGGCTACACCTTC. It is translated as CASSLLGQGADYGYTF.

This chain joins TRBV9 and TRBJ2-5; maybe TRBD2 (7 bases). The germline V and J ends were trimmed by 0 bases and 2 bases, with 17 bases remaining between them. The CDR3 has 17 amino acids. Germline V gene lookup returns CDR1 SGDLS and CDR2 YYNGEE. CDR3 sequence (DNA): TGTGCCAGCAGCGTAGCTAGTGGTGGGGGGGCTCAAGAGACCCAGTACTTC. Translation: CASSVASGGGAQETQYF.

The CDR3 DNA reads TGTGCCAGCAGCGGGACTAGCGGGGCGTTTACCGGGGAGCTGTTTTTT. Its protein product is CASSGTSGAFTGELFF. The chain recombines TRBV9 with TRBJ2-2; 12 nucleotides line up with TRBD2. The germline V gene encodes CDR1 SGDLS and CDR2 YYNGEE. V trimming: 3 bases; J trimming: 5 bases; junction bases outside the gene matches: 5. The CDR3 contains 16 residues.

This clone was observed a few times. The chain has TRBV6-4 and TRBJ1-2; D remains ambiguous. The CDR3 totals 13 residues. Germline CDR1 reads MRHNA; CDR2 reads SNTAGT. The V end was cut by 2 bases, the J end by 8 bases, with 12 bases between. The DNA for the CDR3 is TGTGCCAGCAGTGACAGTACAGTAAGCGGCTACACCTTC. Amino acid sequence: CASSDSTVSGYTF.

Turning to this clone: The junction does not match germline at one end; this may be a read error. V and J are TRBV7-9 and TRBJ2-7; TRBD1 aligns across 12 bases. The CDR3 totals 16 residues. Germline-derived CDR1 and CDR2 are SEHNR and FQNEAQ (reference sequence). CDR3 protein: CSSSPGGGQGALEQYF. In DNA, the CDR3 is TGTTCCAGCAGCCCCGGGGGGGGACAGGGGGCACTCGAGCAGTACTTC.